Sequencing of this T cell receptor beta chain was carried out in a study of T cells in Graves' hyperthyroidism and ophthalmopathy (dated by TCRdb to between 2017 and 2020). Background for the entire study: Peripheral blood was collected at initial diagnosis, before any treatment. Following sampling, methimazole starting at 30 mg daily was given to hyperthyroidism patients, and high-dose intravenous methylprednisolone was given to ophthalmopathy patients. To identify TCR V-J signatures that set the groups apart, the researchers used a discovery cohort of about a hundred patients, made up of under 50 with Graves' ophthalmopathy and about 59 with stable Graves' hyperthyroidism. The paper reports TCR Vbeta CDR3 sequencing of roughly 140 peripheral blood samples: fewer than 50 ophthalmopathy, fewer than 80 hyperthyroidism and some 17 progressor patients. Thyroid tissue and blood T-cell repertoires from about six Graves' hyperthyroidism patients were also compared in the study. The 95 to 100 discovery patients were randomly split 7:3 into training and test sets. Whether ophthalmopathy could be predicted prospectively was tested in an independent validation cohort made up of roughly 19 hyperthyroidism patients plus 17 patients who later progressed to ophthalmopathy.

V lost 6 bases and J lost 0 bases; the stretch between them is 9 bases long. There are 13 amino acids in the CDR3, from cysteine to phenylalanine inclusive. Only CDR3 DNA is held: 39 bases, read in frame from base 1. The germline V gene provides CDR1 SGDLS and CDR2 YYNGEE. About this clonotype: No cognate antigen has been identified for it. Per-base qualities were not stored, and no clone one base away is much larger.

A patient counted as having stable Graves' hyperthyroidism if no progression to ophthalmopathy occurred over 18 months of follow-up. Hyperthyroidism patients were newly diagnosed, had a disease duration of under 2 months, and were aged 18 to 65 years. Exclusion was applied to patients with uncontrolled infections, other autoimmune diseases, pregnancy or lactation. Clinical symptoms, serum thyroxine and TRAb, thyroid ultrasound, and orbital computed tomography formed the basis for the diagnoses. PBMCs were isolated from about 9 ml of fresh peripheral blood by Ficoll-Paque density gradient centrifugation. Total RNA was extracted with Trizol reagent, and quality was checked on an Agilent 2100 Bioanalyzer. The TCR beta CDR3 regions were amplified from RNA transcripts. The TCR CDR3 was subjected to a first round of RT-PCR using the HTBI primer set and the Qiagen OneStep RT-PCR kit. Libraries were constructed in a second round of multiplex PCR, after which size selection and purification were performed. Sequencing of the libraries was done on an Illumina HiSeq2000 using paired-end 100 bp reads. Processing in the source paper ran as follows. SOAPnuke was used to process the raw data, throwing out any read that contained adapters or uncalled bases, had a mean Phred below 15, or lacked an exact constant-primer or identifier match. COPE v1.2.5 was used to merge the high-quality paired reads, and each unique nucleotide sequence was defined as a clonotype. MiTCR v1.1 was used to align clonotypes to the IMGT TRBV, TRBD and TRBJ reference segments. The analysis was restricted to V-J combinations with a frequency above 0.0001, which together covered over 99% of the repertoires. The TCS score was defined as F50 (clonal expansion) divided by E x V (chaos), with BLOSUM62-based TCRdist calculated between CDR3 peptides within each V-J. Welch's t-statistics and random forest reduced 500 to 550 V-J features to 13, which were used in a naive Bayes classifier (R e1071). The public reads were reanalyzed by TCRdb: fastp trimming at Q25, MiXCR alignment, in-frame beta chains only. Rows with a matching CDR3 protein are joined into one entry that keeps the most common DNA and genes. The V and J calls reflect TCRdb's pipeline rather than the authors' work. This sample holds roughly 96,000 distinct CDR3 sequences; about half were observed only once. The top ten constitute less than 30% of the sample.

What the work shows at the level of the full study, not this receptor alone: Sample size was not statistically predetermined, and blinding of investigators to group allocation was not performed. Most expanded thyroid clonotypes (frequency above 0.001) were also found in blood, which suggests that blood repertoires may mirror thyroid immune responses. During validation, the model predicted progression to ophthalmopathy a median of around six months ahead of onset, with 70.59% sensitivity and 72% to 80% specificity. Ophthalmopathy was separated from stable hyperthyroidism by a 13 V-J signature model, with over 85% sensitivity and about 81% specificity obtained in cross-validation and 80%/75% obtained in testing.

The receptor was derived from a woman aged 40 to 50 with Graves' hyperthyroidism. The chain employs TRBV9 and TRBJ2-5; a weak D assignment points to TRBD2 (6 bases agree). The sample taken for sequencing was blood. The nucleotide sequence reads TGTGCCAGCACCCGGGACTACCAAGAGACCCAGTACTTC. Its protein is CASTRDYQETQYF.